A selection of T cell receptor beta chains follows, all from one sample in a study of T-cell reconstitution after alpha-beta-depleted transplantation in children. A single record per CDR3 protein comes from TCRdb applying MiXCR to the PCR reads. The data contain 900,000 or so distinct CDR3 sequences, about 16% of them seen just once; the ten biggest clones take up around 5%. Sequencing was performed on PBMCs, mostly from graft donor cells, taken 360 days after TCRalphabeta/CD19-depleted stem cell transplant. The receptors were sampled from a male patient between 10 and 17 years old who had a stem cell transplant for acute lymphoblastic leukemia, so the T cells may come from the graft donor. Both conserved end residues are part of each CDR3. The D gene is left open where the match is weak. Rows may omit the clone size; those that give it use once, few, many or a size class.

DNA: TGCGCCACCCGGCCCGTCCCCATTGAGAATGAGCAGTTCTTC
CDR3: CATRPVPIENEQFF
V: TRBV5-1
J: TRBJ2-1
length: 14
size: -
D: -

DNA: TGTGCCAGCAAAACCCGGGAAGTGGGTGAGACCCAGTACTTC
CDR3: CASKTREVGETQYF
V: TRBV12-3/TRBV12-4
J: TRBJ2-5
length: 14
size: few
D: -

DNA: TGTGCCAGCAGCTCTCTTAGGGTCGTCAGGGGGGTTCGGGATACGCAGTATTTT
CDR3: CASSSLRVVRGVRDTQYF
V: TRBV7-6
J: TRBJ2-3
length: 18
size: many
D: -

DNA: TGTGCCAGCAGTCCCCGACTAGCGGGAGGCCTCCTGCCTACCTACGGGAGCTCCTACAATGAGCAGTTCTTC
CDR3: CASSPRLAGGLLPTYGSSYNEQFF
V: TRBV6-4
J: TRBJ2-1
length: 24
size: -
D: TRBD2

DNA: TGCGCCAGCAGCTTGGGGACAGGGGGAGCCGCCTACGAGCAGTACTTC
CDR3: CASSLGTGGAAYEQYF
V: TRBV5-1
J: TRBJ2-7
length: 16
size: -
D: TRBD1

DNA: TGTGCCAGCATCGAGGGGGCCAACGTCCTGACTTTC
CDR3: CASIEGANVLTF
V: TRBV2
J: TRBJ2-6
length: 12
size: few
D: -

DNA: TGCGCCAGCAGCCAAGTAACCTGGGTCGGGGAGCTGTTTTTT
CDR3: CASSQVTWVGELFF
V: TRBV4-1
J: TRBJ2-2
length: 14
size: many
D: -

DNA: TGTGCCATCAGCCGGACTAGCGGGAGCGGGAATGAGCAGTTCTTC
CDR3: CAISRTSGSGNEQFF
V: TRBV10-3
J: TRBJ2-1
length: 15
size: few
D: TRBD2

DNA: TGTGCCAGCAGCTATAGACGGGCCACTGAAGCTTTCTTT
CDR3: CASSYRRATEAFF
V: TRBV27
J: TRBJ1-1
length: 13
size: -
D: -

DNA: TGTGCCAGCAGCCCCGGGCAGTTCTTC
CDR3: CASSPGQFF
V: TRBV9
J: TRBJ2-1
length: 9
size: -
D: -

DNA: TGTGCCAGCAGCTTGAGGGGCGGCAAAGAAAAACTGTTTTTT
CDR3: CASSLRGGKEKLFF
V: TRBV5-6
J: TRBJ1-4
length: 14
size: few
D: -

DNA: TGCAGTGCTGGAGACAGGGACCTCGAGCAGTACTTC
CDR3: CSAGDRDLEQYF
V: TRBV20-1
J: TRBJ2-7
length: 12
size: many
D: TRBD1

DNA: TGTGCCAGCAGCTTGGCCGGGGGGGTAGCTAACTATGGCTACACCTTC
CDR3: CASSLAGGVANYGYTF
V: TRBV5-4
J: TRBJ1-2
length: 16
size: -
D: -

DNA: TGCGCCAGCAGCAAAGACAGTTACAGTAACGAGCAGTACTTC
CDR3: CASSKDSYSNEQYF
V: TRBV5-1
J: TRBJ2-7
length: 14
size: few
D: -

DNA: TGTGCCAGCAGCCTGAGGCGAGGACAGAGGGTTAGCAATCAGCCCCAGCATTTT
CDR3: CASSLRRGQRVSNQPQHF
V: TRBV7-8
J: TRBJ1-5
length: 18
size: few
D: -